Listed below are T cell receptor beta chains from one sample, sequenced in a study of vaccination effects on CD4 cells after COVID-19. Produced via immunoSEQ multiplex PCR; TCRdb's table is partial and in-frame only. Of under 80,000 clones in the sample, around 78% were seen once. These receptors' antigens are unknown. Here the sequenced sample was CD4+ T cells from PBMCs cultured with SARS-CoV-2 spike peptides, taken before COVID-19 vaccination. The source of these receptors is a human donor who received a COVID-19 vaccine. Both conserved end residues are part of each CDR3. The order of the fields is J gene, clone size, V gene, D gene, CDR3 protein, CDR3 DNA. A D gene is named only where the DNA matches it firmly. Some rows have no size entry. The others give once, few or many, or a class for an expanded clone.

>TRBJ1-2|NA|TRBV9|TRBD1
CASSSLQGAGGYTF
TGTGCCAGCAGTTCCCTTCAGGGGGCCGGTGGCTACACCTTC
>TRBJ1-1|NA|TRBV3-1/TRBV3-2|TRBD1
CASSRGTGWTEAFF
TGTGCCAGCAGCCGTGGGACAGGGTGGACTGAAGCTTTCTTT
>TRBJ1-6|NA|TRBV4-3|NA
CASSQGDYNSPLHF
TGCGCCAGCAGCCAAGGGGACTATAATTCACCCCTCCACTTT
>TRBJ1-1|NA|TRBV6-5|NA
CASKEGRLNTEAFF
TGTGCCAGCAAGGAGGGGCGGCTGAACACTGAAGCTTTCTTT
>TRBJ2-1|NA|TRBV9|NA
CASSVGVEGINEQFF
TGTGCCAGCAGCGTAGGGGTAGAGGGAATAAATGAGCAGTTCTTC
>TRBJ2-2|NA|TRBV29-1|NA
CSAESRVGTGELFF
TGCAGCGCGGAGAGCAGGGTAGGAACCGGGGAGCTGTTTTTT
>TRBJ2-2|few|TRBV24-1|TRBD1
CATSTGRGPNTGELFF
TGTGCCACCAGTACAGGCAGGGGGCCGAACACCGGGGAGCTGTTTTTT
>TRBJ1-5|NA|TRBV5-6|NA
CASSSMTGDRINSNQPQHF
TGTGCCAGCAGCTCGATGACGGGCGATAGAATCAATAGCAATCAGCCCCAGCATTTT
>TRBJ1-5|few|TRBV19|NA
CASSIDRSSNQPQHF
TGTGCCAGTAGTATAGATCGGAGTAGCAATCAGCCCCAGCATTTT
>TRBJ2-2|NA|TRBV11-3|TRBD1
CASSPRQGYGELFF
TGTGCCAGCAGCCCAAGACAGGGTTACGGGGAGCTGTTTTTT
>TRBJ1-2|NA|TRBV15|NA
CATSRDRRALNYGYTF
TGTGCCACCAGCAGAGATAGGAGGGCGTTAAATTATGGCTACACCTTC
>TRBJ2-1|few|TRBV10-1|TRBD2
CASSDRLAGMYNEQFF
TGCGCCAGCAGTGATCGGTTAGCGGGGATGTACAATGAGCAGTTCTTC
>TRBJ1-5|NA|TRBV5-6|NA
CASSFFRDSQGQPQHF
TGTGCCAGCAGCTTTTTCCGGGACTCACAAGGGCAGCCCCAGCATTTT
>TRBJ2-1|few|TRBV24-1|NA
CATSDRLGSSEQFF
TGTGCCACCAGTGATCGACTAGGATCAAGTGAGCAGTTCTTC
>TRBJ1-4|NA|TRBV27|TRBD1
CASSSTPQGAHEKLFF
TGTGCCAGCAGTTCAACTCCACAGGGGGCGCATGAAAAACTGTTTTTT
>TRBJ2-1|NA|TRBV6-6|NA
CASRSRGSAYNEQFF
TGTGCCAGCAGGTCCAGGGGCTCGGCCTACAATGAGCAGTTCTTC
>TRBJ1-5|NA|TRBV19|TRBD1
CASSSGTVSNQPQHF
TGTGCCAGTAGTTCCGGGACAGTTAGCAATCAGCCCCAGCATTTT
>TRBJ2-5|NA|TRBV24-1|TRBD2
CATSDFKASGEETQYF
TGTGCCACCAGTGATTTTAAGGCTAGCGGGGAGGAGACCCAGTACTTC
>TRBJ1-2|NA|TRBV10-3|TRBD1
CAISDQTGGINGYTF
TGTGCCATCAGTGATCAGACAGGGGGCATCAACGGCTACACCTTC
>TRBJ2-6|NA|TRBV6-6|TRBD2
CATGRGTGANVLTF
TGTGCCACCGGGAGGGGGACCGGGGCCAACGTCCTGACTTTC
>TRBJ2-4|NA|TRBV7-2|TRBD2
CASSSGLAGTKNIQYF
TGTGCCAGCAGCTCGGGACTAGCGGGGACCAAAAACATTCAGTACTTC
>TRBJ2-5|NA|TRBV5-6|NA
CASSLQGLQETQYF
TGTGCCAGCAGCTTACAGGGCCTCCAAGAGACCCAGTACTTC
>TRBJ2-2|NA|TRBV28|TRBD2
CASSSRLAGVNTGELFF
TGTGCCAGCAGTTCTCGGCTAGCGGGGGTGAACACCGGGGAGCTGTTTTTT
>TRBJ2-3|NA|TRBV6-1|TRBD2
CASSEGLARSTDTQYF
TGTGCCAGCAGTGAAGGACTAGCGAGGTCCACAGATACGCAGTATTTT
>TRBJ2-3|NA|TRBV25-1|NA
CASSPSSSTDTQYF
TGTGCCAGCAGTCCGTCCTCTAGCACAGATACGCAGTATTTT
>TRBJ1-3|NA|TRBV9|TRBD1
CASSRTGVSSGNTIYF
TGTGCCAGCAGCAGAACAGGGGTAAGCTCTGGAAACACCATATATTTT
>TRBJ1-1|NA|TRBV4-3|NA
CASSQDAQGGTEAFF
TGCGCCAGCAGCCAAGATGCACAGGGAGGCACTGAAGCTTTCTTT
>TRBJ2-4|NA|TRBV9|NA
CASSPGPGTLNIQYF
TGTGCCAGCAGCCCCGGACCCGGGACCCTAAACATTCAGTACTTC
>TRBJ2-4|NA|TRBV11-1|TRBD1
CASSSTTTGGKNIQYF
TGTGCCAGCAGCTCCACTACCACAGGGGGTAAAAACATTCAGTACTTC
>TRBJ1-1|NA|TRBV28|TRBD1
CASRMTGGVTEAFF
TGTGCCAGCAGGATGACAGGGGGCGTGACTGAAGCTTTCTTT
>TRBJ1-5|NA|TRBV6-2/TRBV6-3|NA
CASSYPWDTLGDKPQHF
TGTGCCAGCAGTTACCCTTGGGACACCTTGGGGGACAAGCCCCAGCATTTT
>TRBJ1-2|NA|TRBV12-3/TRBV12-4|NA
CASSPDGIGGYTF
TGTGCCAGCAGTCCGGACGGTATCGGTGGCTACACCTTC
>TRBJ2-2|once|TRBV15|TRBD2
CATSRERGGNTGELFF
TGTGCCACCAGCAGAGAGCGGGGGGGAAACACCGGGGAGCTGTTTTTT
>TRBJ2-5|NA|TRBV5-1|TRBD2
CASSRYTSGGGETQYF
TGCGCCAGCAGCAGGTATACTAGCGGGGGAGGAGAGACCCAGTACTTC
>TRBJ2-3|once|TRBV6-1|TRBD2
CASSEFSLAGGGSADTQYF
TGTGCCAGCAGTGAATTTTCCCTAGCGGGGGGCGGGAGTGCGGATACGCAGTATTTT
>TRBJ1-5|NA|TRBV19|NA
CASRKGGTQSQHF
TGTGCCAGTAGAAAGGGAGGGACGCAGTCCCAGCATTTT
>TRBJ2-5|NA|TRBV6-1|NA
CASSDRYQETQYF
TGTGCCAGCAGTGACCGGTACCAAGAGACCCAGTACTTC
>TRBJ2-3|NA|TRBV7-9|NA
CASSSSGLERQYF
TGTGCCAGCAGCTCCTCAGGACTGGAGCGTCAGTATTTT
>TRBJ2-3|NA|TRBV5-8|TRBD2
CASSLGLAGALIDTQYF
TGTGCCAGCAGCTTGGGTTTAGCGGGGGCGTTAATAGATACGCAGTATTTT
>TRBJ2-5|NA|TRBV4-1|TRBD2
CASSQVGLAKTQYF
TGCGCCAGCAGCCAAGTTGGACTAGCAAAGACCCAGTACTTC
>TRBJ1-4|NA|TRBV28|NA
CASRAGSEKLFF
TGTGCCAGCCGAGCCGGATCTGAAAAACTGTTTTTT
>TRBJ2-1|NA|TRBV6-5|NA
CASNEGAYNEQFF
TGTGCCAGCAACGAGGGGGCCTACAATGAGCAGTTCTTC
>TRBJ2-2|NA|TRBV7-6|TRBD2
CASSRTSGEYTGELFF
TGTGCCAGCAGTCGGACTAGCGGGGAGTACACCGGGGAGCTGTTTTTT
>TRBJ2-1|NA|TRBV5-1|NA
CASSLVWSSYNEQFF
TGCGCCAGCAGTCTAGTTTGGAGCTCCTACAATGAGCAGTTCTTC